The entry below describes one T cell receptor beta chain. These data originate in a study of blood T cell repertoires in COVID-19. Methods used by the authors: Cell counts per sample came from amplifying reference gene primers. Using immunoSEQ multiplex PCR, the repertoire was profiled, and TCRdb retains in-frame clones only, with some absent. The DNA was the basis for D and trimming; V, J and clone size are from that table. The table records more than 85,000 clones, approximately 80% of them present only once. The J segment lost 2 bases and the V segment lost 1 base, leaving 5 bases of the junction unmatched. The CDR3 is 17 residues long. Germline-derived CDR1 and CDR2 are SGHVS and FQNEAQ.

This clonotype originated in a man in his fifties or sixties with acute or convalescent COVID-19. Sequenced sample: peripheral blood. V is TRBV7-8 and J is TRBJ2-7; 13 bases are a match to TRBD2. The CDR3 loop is CASSLETSGGNTYEQYF. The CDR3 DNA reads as TGTGCCAGCAGCTTAGAGACTAGCGGGGGGAACACCTACGAGCAGTACTTC.